This TCR beta chain was captured by sequencing in a study of T-cell reconstitution after alpha-beta-depleted transplantation in children. This clonotype was recorded at least ten times. As yet, its antigen is unknown. Study conclusions and caveats: Most T-cell counts and diversity one year after the transplant came from T cells that were newly produced. Alpha-beta T cells present about two months after transplant were reported to originate from several hundred expanded graft clones. In some patients, recipient T cells and intrathymic progenitors surviving conditioning explained high day-60 diversity.

The TCRbeta library was prepared with unique molecular identifiers. From the PCR reads, TCRdb called clonotypes with MiXCR, one entry per CDR3 protein. The sample holds 450,000 to 600,000 distinct CDR3 sequences, over 9.5% seen once. The sample consisted of PBMCs, taken before TCRalphabeta/CD19-depleted stem cell transplant. The origin of this receptor is a child aged 2 to 10 with inherited bone marrow failure, due to receive a stem cell transplant.

The CDR3 coding sequence is TGTGCCAGCAGTTTAACCGGTGAAGCTTTCTTT. It codes for CASSLTGEAFF. The rearrangement joins TRBV12-3 or TRBV12-4 to TRBJ1-1; D call uncertain. CDR3 length: 11 amino acids. Trimming took off 2 bases at V and 7 bases at J, with 5 bases between the two ends.